The rows below give T cell receptor beta chains drawn from one sample of a study of blood T cell repertoires in COVID-19. The repertoire was sequenced with immunoSEQ multiplex PCR; TCRdb's copy has only in-frame clones and lacks some. This table holds 130,000 to 150,000 clones, approximately 89% found once. The specimen was peripheral blood. These receptors were collected from a human donor in a cohort sampled during active COVID-19. CDR3s include the opening cysteine and the closing phenylalanine or tryptophan. A D gene is named only where the DNA matches it firmly. The listing skips clone size in some rows; elsewhere it reads once, few, many or a size class.

J gene	D gene	clone size	V gene	CDR3 protein	CDR3 DNA
TRBJ1-5	TRBD1	.	TRBV7-6	CASSPTGTGIGQPQHF	TGTGCCAGCAGCCCCACCGGGACAGGGATCGGACAGCCCCAGCATTTT
TRBJ2-1	TRBD2	.	TRBV7-3	CASSPNGGGGVEQFF	TGTGCCAGCAGCCCCAACGGTGGGGGGGGAGTTGAGCAGTTCTTC
TRBJ2-5	.	.	TRBV5-1	CASIRWAGRQETQYF	TGCGCCAGCATCCGTTGGGCCGGCCGGCAAGAGACCCAGTACTTC
TRBJ1-1	.	few	TRBV4-2	CASSQGATLYAFF	TGTGCCAGCAGCCAAGGTGCGACTCTTTATGCTTTCTTT
TRBJ1-2	TRBD1	.	TRBV7-2	CASSFSGQGIGGYTF	TGTGCCAGCAGCTTTTCGGGACAGGGGATAGGAGGCTACACCTTC
TRBJ2-1	.	.	TRBV7-3	CASSYDRSTYNEQFF	TGTGCCAGCAGCTATGACAGGAGTACCTACAATGAGCAGTTCTTC
TRBJ1-5	.	.	TRBV19	CASSTLAGYNQPQHF	TGTGCCAGTAGTACTCTCGCAGGGTATAATCAGCCCCAGCATTTT
TRBJ1-1	.	.	TRBV2	CASSDSGNTEAFF	TGTGCCAGCAGTGACTCGGGGAACACTGAAGCTTTCTTT
TRBJ1-6	TRBD1	few	TRBV6-6	CASRNPQGAGNSPLHF	TGTGCCAGCAGAAATCCACAGGGGGCAGGGAATTCACCCCTCCACTTT
TRBJ2-3	TRBD2	.	TRBV7-9	CASSSSGGATDTQYF	TGTGCCAGCAGCTCTAGCGGGGGGGCCACAGATACGCAGTATTTT
TRBJ2-4	.	.	TRBV6-2/TRBV6-3	CASSYRIGSKNIQYF	TGTGCCAGCAGTTACCGAATCGGGTCCAAAAACATTCAGTACTTC
TRBJ2-7	.	few	TRBV6-2/TRBV6-3	CASSLPNGPAYEQYF	TGTGCCAGCAGCCTACCCAATGGGCCAGCCTACGAGCAGTACTTC
TRBJ2-1	.	.	TRBV2	CASSESSVPAGIF	TGTGCCAGCAGTGAAAGTTCGGTCCCTGCAGGGATCTTC
TRBJ2-5	.	.	TRBV4-1	CASSQEIDQTQYF	TGCGCCAGCAGCCAGGAGATCGATCAGACCCAGTACTTC
TRBJ2-7	.	.	TRBV29-1	CSAGAGSYEQYF	TGCAGCGCAGGGGCAGGCTCCTACGAGCAGTACTTC
TRBJ2-3	.	.	TRBV9	CASSVGGGASTDTQYF	TGTGCCAGCAGCGTAGGAGGGGGGGCTAGCACAGATACGCAGTATTTT
TRBJ1-1	TRBD1	.	TRBV2	CASSQQGVTEAFF	TGTGCCAGCAGCCAACAGGGGGTCACTGAAGCTTTCTTT
TRBJ1-5	.	.	TRBV14	CASSQDPPGHPFQPQHF	TGTGCCAGCAGCCAAGATCCCCCGGGACACCCTTTTCAGCCCCAGCATTTT
TRBJ2-7	.	.	TRBV9	CASSDRPDGSSYEQYF	TGTGCCAGCAGCGACCGTCCTGACGGGAGCTCCTACGAGCAGTACTTC
TRBJ2-5	.	.	TRBV10-2	CASRTIEWETQYF	TGCGCCAGCAGAACGATAGAGTGGGAGACCCAGTACTTC
TRBJ2-3	TRBD2	medium-sized	TRBV27	CASSLTSGGLPTDTQYF	TGTGCCAGCAGTTTGACTAGCGGGGGCCTCCCCACAGATACGCAGTATTTT
TRBJ1-2	TRBD1	.	TRBV28	CASSRDSLPGGYGYTF	TGTGCCAGCAGTAGGGACAGCCTCCCAGGGGGCTATGGCTACACCTTC
TRBJ2-7	TRBD1	.	TRBV27	CASSPGTGIEQYF	TGTGCCAGCAGTCCCGGGACAGGGATTGAGCAGTACTTC
TRBJ1-5	.	.	TRBV6-1	CASSELAGYSNQPQHF	TGTGCCAGCAGTGAACTTGCGGGTTATAGCAATCAGCCCCAGCATTTT
TRBJ1-2	.	.	TRBV7-2	CASSPGQGYGYTF	TGTGCCAGCAGCCCCGGACAAGGCTATGGCTACACCTTC
TRBJ1-6	.	.	TRBV5-5	CASSFGSLYNSPLHF	TGTGCCAGCAGCTTTGGCAGTCTCTATAATTCACCCCTCCACTTT
TRBJ1-2	TRBD1	.	TRBV19	CASSARTGGVRGYTF	TGTGCCAGTAGTGCTCGTACAGGGGGGGTGCGTGGCTACACCTTC
TRBJ1-2	TRBD1	.	TRBV11-2	CASSVDRDYGYTF	TGTGCCAGCAGCGTCGACAGGGACTATGGCTACACCTTC
TRBJ2-5	.	.	TRBV7-6	CASSLARPSRGTQYF	TGTGCCAGCAGCTTAGCGCGGCCCTCCAGAGGGACCCAGTACTTC
TRBJ2-5	TRBD2	.	TRBV5-4	CASSLDYGGGETQYF	TGTGCCAGCAGCTTGGACTACGGGGGAGGGGAGACCCAGTACTTC
TRBJ1-4	.	.	TRBV22-1	CPGSSRDRYNEKLFF	TGTCCTGGGAGTTCCCGGGACAGATATAATGAAAAACTGTTTTTT